This T cell receptor beta chain was sequenced during a study of control samples from healthy donors and cancer patients. CDR1 LNHDA and CDR2 SQIVND come from the germline V gene (reference sequence). This CDR3 has 13 amino acids. The V end was cut by 0 bases, the J end by 9 bases, with 11 bases between. Measured with immunoSEQ multiplex PCR; TCRdb has only the in-frame clones, and not every one. The table lists some 120,000 clones, approximately 90% of them singletons. The sequenced sample was blood. The genes are TRBV19 and TRBJ2-5; D is possibly TRBD2 (6 bases). The sequence came from a man aged 50 to 60 in good health. CDR3 sequence (DNA): TGTGCCAGTAGTATAGATCGCTGGGGGGCCCAGTACTTC. It encodes CASSIDRWGAQYF.